This T cell receptor (beta chain) derives from a study of blood T cell repertoires in COVID-19. Study context: The United States, Italy and Spain provided the acute and convalescent COVID-19 samples. Sources were T cells, B-cell-depleted T cells, or PBMCs; the material itself was cDNA or gDNA.

The CDR3 is 14 residues long. Looked up from germline, CDR1 is MNHEY and CDR2 is SVGEGT. Trimming pared 4 bases from V and 4 bases from J, leaving 12 bases between. In the original workflow: Estimated nucleated cell counts came from reference gene primer amplification. Repertoires were generated with immunoSEQ multiplex PCR, while TCRdb's copy carries only in-frame clones and drops some. That table supplies the V and J calls and clone size; D and trimming were determined from the DNA. The sample has under 250,000 clones, 75% to 85% seen once. The TCR was taken from a man over 45 with COVID-19, enrolled during active disease. The chain is built from TRBV6-2 or TRBV6-3 and TRBJ2-3, with D possibly being TRBD2 (6 bases). Sequencing was done on a sample of peripheral blood. CDR3 coding DNA: TGTGCCAGCAGTTTCCAACTAGCTTCAGATACGCAGTATTTT. Translation gives CASSFQLASDTQYF.